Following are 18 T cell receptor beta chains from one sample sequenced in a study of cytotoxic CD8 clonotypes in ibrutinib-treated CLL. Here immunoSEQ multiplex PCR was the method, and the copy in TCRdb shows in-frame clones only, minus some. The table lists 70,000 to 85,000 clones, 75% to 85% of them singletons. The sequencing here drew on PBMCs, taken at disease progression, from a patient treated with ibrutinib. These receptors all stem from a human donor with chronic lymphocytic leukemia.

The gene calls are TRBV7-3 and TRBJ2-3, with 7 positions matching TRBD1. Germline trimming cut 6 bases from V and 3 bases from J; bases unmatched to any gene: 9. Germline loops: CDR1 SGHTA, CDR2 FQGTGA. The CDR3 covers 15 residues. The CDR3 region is CASRPTGFGTDTQYF. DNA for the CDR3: TGTGCCAGCAGACCGACAGGGTTTGGGACAGATACGCAGTATTTT.

This CDR3 is CAISESFGRTNTEAFF. In nucleotides, the CDR3 is TGTGCCATCAGTGAGTCGTTCGGGCGGACGAACACTGAAGCTTTCTTT. The chain recombines TRBV10-3 with TRBJ1-1; the D is unclear. Germline V gene sequence: CDR1 ENHRY, CDR2 SYGVKD. Trimming took 0 bases from V and 1 from J, leaving 12 bases between them. The length of the CDR3 is 16 residues.

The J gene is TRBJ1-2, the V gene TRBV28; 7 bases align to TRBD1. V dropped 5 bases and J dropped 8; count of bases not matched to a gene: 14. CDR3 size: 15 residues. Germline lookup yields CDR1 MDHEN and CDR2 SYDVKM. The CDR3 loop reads CASSPHLGTEWGYTF. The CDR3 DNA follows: TGTGCCAGCAGTCCGCACCTAGGGACAGAATGGGGCTACACCTTC.

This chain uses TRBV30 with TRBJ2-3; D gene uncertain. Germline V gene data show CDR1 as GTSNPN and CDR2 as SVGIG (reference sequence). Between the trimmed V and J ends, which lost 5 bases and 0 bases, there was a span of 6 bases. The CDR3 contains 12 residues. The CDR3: CAWSLSTDTQYF. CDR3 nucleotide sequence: TGTGCCTGGTCACTCAGCACAGATACGCAGTATTTT.

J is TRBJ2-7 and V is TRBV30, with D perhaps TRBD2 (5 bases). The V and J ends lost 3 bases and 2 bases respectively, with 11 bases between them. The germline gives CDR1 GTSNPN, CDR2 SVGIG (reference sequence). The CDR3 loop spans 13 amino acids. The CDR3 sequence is CAWSGVPAYEQYF. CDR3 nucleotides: TGTGCCTGGAGCGGGGTCCCAGCCTACGAGCAGTACTTC.

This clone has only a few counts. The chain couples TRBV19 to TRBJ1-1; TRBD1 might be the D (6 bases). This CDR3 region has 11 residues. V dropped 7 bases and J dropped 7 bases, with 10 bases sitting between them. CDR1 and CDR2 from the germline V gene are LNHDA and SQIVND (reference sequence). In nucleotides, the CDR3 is TGTGCCAGTACAGGGGAGGGTGAAGCTTTCTTT. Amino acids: CASTGEGEAFF.

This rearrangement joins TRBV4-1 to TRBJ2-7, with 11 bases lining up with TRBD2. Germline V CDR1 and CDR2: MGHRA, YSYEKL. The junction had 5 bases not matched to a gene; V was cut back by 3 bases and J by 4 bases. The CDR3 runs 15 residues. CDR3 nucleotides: TGCGCCAGCAGCCACGGCGGACTAGCGGGTTACGAGCAGTACTTC. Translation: CASSHGGLAGYEQYF.

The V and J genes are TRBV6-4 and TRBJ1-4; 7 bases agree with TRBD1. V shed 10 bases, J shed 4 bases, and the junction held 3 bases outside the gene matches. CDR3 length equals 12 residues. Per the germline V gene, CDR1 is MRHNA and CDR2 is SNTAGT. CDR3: CAKGQYNEKLFF. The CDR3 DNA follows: TGTGCCAAGGGACAGTATAATGAAAAACTGTTTTTT.

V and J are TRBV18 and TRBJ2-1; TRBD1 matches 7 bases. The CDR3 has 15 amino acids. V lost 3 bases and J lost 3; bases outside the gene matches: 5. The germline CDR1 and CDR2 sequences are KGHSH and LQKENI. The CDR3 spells CASSPPGQNYNEQFF. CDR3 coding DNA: TGTGCCAGCTCACCCCCGGGACAGAACTACAATGAGCAGTTCTTC.

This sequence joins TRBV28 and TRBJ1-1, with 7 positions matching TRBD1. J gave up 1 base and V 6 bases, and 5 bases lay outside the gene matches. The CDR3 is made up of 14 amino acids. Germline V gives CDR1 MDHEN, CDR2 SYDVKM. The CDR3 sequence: CASRWDSQNTEAFF. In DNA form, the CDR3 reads TGTGCCAGCAGATGGGACAGCCAGAACACTGAAGCTTTCTTT.

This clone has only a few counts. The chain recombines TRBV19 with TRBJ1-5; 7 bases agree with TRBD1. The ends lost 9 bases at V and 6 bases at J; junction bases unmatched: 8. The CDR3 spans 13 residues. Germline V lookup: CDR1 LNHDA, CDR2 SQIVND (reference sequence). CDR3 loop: CASGTVAIQPQHF. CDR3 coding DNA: TGTGCCAGCGGGACAGTGGCGATTCAGCCCCAGCATTTT.

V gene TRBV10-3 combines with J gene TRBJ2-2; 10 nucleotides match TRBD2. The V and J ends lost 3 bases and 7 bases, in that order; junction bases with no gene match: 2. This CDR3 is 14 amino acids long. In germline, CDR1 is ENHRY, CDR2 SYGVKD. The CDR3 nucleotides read TGTGCCATCAGTGAAGCTAGCGGGAGCGGGGAGCTGTTTTTT. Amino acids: CAISEASGSGELFF.

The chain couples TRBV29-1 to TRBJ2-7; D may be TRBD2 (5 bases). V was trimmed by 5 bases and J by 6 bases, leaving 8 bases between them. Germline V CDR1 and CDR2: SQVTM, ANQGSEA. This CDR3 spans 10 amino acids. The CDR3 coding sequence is TGCAGCGTTCGCCGGGGCGAGCAGTACTTC. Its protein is CSVRRGEQYF.

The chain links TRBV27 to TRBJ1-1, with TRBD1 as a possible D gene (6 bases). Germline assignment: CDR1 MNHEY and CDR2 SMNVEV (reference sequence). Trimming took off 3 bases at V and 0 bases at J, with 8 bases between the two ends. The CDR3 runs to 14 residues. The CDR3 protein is CASSFRGVNTEAFF. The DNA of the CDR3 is TGTGCCAGCAGTTTTAGGGGGGTGAACACTGAAGCTTTCTTT.

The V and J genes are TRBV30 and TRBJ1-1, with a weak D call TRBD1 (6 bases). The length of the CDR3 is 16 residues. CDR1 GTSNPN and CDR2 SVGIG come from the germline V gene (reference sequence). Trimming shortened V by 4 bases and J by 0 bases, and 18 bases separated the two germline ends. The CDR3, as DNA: TGTGCCTGGACTCCCCGGACAGTTAAAATGAACACTGAAGCTTTCTTT. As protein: CAWTPRTVKMNTEAFF.

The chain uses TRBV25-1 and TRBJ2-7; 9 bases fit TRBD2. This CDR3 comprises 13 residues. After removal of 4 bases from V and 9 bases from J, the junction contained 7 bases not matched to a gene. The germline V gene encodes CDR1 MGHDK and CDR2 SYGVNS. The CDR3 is CASSVSGGPGQYF. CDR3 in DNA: TGTGCCAGCAGTGTTAGCGGGGGCCCTGGGCAGTACTTC.

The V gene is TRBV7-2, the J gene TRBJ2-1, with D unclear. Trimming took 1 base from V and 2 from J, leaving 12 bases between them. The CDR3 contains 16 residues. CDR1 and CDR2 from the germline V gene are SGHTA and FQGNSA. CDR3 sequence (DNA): TGTGCCAGCAGCTTAGTTTGGCCCACAGCCTACAATGAGCAGTTCTTC. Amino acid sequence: CASSLVWPTAYNEQFF.

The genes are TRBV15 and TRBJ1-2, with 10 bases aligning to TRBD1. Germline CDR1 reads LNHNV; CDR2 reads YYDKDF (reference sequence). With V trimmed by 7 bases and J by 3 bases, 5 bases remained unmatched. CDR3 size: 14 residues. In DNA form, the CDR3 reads TGTGCCACCAACAAGGACAGGGGGGACTATGGCTACACCTTC. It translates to CATNKDRGDYGYTF.